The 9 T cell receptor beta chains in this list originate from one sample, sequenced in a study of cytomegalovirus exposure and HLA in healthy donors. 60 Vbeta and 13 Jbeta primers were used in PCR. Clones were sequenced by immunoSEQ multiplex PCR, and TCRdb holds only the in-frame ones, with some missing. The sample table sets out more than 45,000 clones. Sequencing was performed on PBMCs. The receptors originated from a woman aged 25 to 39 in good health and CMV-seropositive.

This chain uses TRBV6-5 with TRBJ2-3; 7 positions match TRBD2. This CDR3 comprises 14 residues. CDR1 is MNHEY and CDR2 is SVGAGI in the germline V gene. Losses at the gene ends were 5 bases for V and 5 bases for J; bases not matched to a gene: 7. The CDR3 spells CASSRSGAGDTQYF. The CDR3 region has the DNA TGTGCCAGCAGTCGCAGCGGGGCGGGAGATACGCAGTATTTT.

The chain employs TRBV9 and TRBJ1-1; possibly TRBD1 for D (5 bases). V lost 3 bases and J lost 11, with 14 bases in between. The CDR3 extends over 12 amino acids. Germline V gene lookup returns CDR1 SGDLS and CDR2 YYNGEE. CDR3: CASSGVEGLAFF. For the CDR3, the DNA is TGTGCCAGCAGCGGGGTGGAGGGGTTGGCTTTCTTT.

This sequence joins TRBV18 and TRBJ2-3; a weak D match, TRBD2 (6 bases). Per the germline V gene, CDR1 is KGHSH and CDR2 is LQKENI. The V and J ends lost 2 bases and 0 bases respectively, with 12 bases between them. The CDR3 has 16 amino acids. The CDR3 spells CASSPSGRSSTDTQYF. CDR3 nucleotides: TGTGCCAGCTCACCATCAGGGAGGAGTAGCACAGATACGCAGTATTTT.

The CDR3, as DNA: TGTGCCAGCAGCCCGAACATTGGCAACACTGAAGCTTTCTTT. Its translation: CASSPNIGNTEAFF. The V call is TRBV9, the J call TRBJ1-1, with unresolved D. Germline CDR1 is SGDLS and CDR2 is YYNGEE. V lost 4 bases and J 2 bases, leaving 12 bases between the germline ends. This CDR3 has 14 amino acids.

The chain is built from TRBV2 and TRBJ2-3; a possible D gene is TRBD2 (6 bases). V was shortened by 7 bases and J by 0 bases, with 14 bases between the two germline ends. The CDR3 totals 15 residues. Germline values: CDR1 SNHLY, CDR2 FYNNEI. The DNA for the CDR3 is TGTGCCAGCATTGGCCTAGCGCCTAGCACAGATACGCAGTATTTT. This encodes CASIGLAPSTDTQYF. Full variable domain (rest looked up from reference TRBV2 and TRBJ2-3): EPEVTQTPSHQVTQMGQEVILRCVPISNHLYFYWYRQILGQKVEFLVSFYNNEISEKSEIFDDQFSVERPDGSNFTLKIRSTKLEDSAMYFCASIGLAPSTDTQYFGPGTRLTVL.

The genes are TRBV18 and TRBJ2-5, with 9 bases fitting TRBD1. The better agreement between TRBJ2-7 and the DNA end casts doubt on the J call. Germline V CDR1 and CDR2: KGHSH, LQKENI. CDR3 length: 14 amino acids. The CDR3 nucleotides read TGTGCCAGCTCACCAAGGACAGGGGACTACGAGCAGTACTTC. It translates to CASSPRTGDYEQYF.

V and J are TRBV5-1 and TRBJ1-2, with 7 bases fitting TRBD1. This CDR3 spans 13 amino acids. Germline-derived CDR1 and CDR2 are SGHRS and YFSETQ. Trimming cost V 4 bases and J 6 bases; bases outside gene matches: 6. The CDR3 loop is CASSDREMHGYTF. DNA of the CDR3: TGCGCCAGCAGCGACAGGGAAATGCATGGCTACACCTTC.

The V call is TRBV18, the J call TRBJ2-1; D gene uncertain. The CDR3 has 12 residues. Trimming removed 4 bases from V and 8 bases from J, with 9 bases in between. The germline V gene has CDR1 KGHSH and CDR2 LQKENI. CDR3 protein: CASSHSSDEQFF. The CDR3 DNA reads TGTGCCAGCTCACACTCCAGCGATGAGCAGTTCTTC.

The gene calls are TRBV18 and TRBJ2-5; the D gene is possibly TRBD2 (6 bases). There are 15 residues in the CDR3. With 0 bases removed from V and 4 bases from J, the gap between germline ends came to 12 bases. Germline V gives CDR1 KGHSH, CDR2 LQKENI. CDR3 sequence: CASSPPAGPVETQYF. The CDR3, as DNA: TGTGCCAGCTCACCACCGGCGGGGCCTGTAGAGACCCAGTACTTC.